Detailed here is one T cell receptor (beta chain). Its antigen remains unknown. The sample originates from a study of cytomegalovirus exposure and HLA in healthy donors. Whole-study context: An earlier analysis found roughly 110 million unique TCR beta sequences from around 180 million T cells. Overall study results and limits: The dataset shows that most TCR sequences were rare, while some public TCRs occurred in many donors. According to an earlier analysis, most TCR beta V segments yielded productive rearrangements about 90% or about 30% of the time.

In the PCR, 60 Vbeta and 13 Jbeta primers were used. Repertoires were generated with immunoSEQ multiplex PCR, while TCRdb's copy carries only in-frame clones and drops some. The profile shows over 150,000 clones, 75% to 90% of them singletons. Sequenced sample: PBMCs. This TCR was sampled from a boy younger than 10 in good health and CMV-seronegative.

The CDR3 region has the DNA TGTGCCAGCAGCCCGCCAGGGGTAGTTGGAAACACCATATATTTT. Amino acids: CASSPPGVVGNTIYF. This chain connects TRBV11-2 to TRBJ1-3; D possibly corresponds to TRBD1 (6 bases). V lost 5 bases and J 3 bases, leaving 14 bases between the germline ends. The CDR3 extends over 15 amino acids. CDR1 is SGHAT and CDR2 is FQNNGV in the germline V gene.